Listed below are T cell receptor beta chains from one sample, sequenced in a study of blood T cell repertoires in COVID-19. Clones were sequenced by immunoSEQ multiplex PCR, and TCRdb holds only the in-frame ones, with some missing. The data contain some 290,000 clones, around nine tenths of them singletons. Sequencing was done on a sample of PBMCs or T cells enriched from blood (not recorded which). Source of these receptors: a woman in her 30s who had recovered from COVID-19. The CDR3 runs from the conserved cysteine through the conserved F or W. Not all rows give a size; the values are once, few, many and, for expanded clones, a class.

CDR3: CASSQEGSSSPLHF
J: TRBJ1-6
V: TRBV3-1/TRBV3-2
size: -

CDR3: CASSLTGTGVTEAFF
J: TRBJ1-1
V: TRBV4-1
size: few

CDR3: CAISEQLTGNNEKLFF
J: TRBJ1-4
V: TRBV10-3
size: once

CDR3: CASSLRGDSWEKLFF
J: TRBJ1-4
V: TRBV6-5
size: once

CDR3: CASSQISGSLYEQYF
J: TRBJ2-7
V: TRBV18
size: -

CDR3: CASSRKLAVPNFTYEQYF
J: TRBJ2-7
V: TRBV7-3
size: -

CDR3: CASSSQGTGTREQYF
J: TRBJ2-7
V: TRBV7-9
size: -

CDR3: CASSESSGSYNEQFF
J: TRBJ2-1
V: TRBV25-1
size: -

CDR3: CASSRDRVYGYTF
J: TRBJ1-2
V: TRBV7-9
size: -

CDR3: CASSYSVDRRKNIQYF
J: TRBJ2-4
V: TRBV6-5
size: -

CDR3: CARSPLSRVGGYEQYF
J: TRBJ2-7
V: TRBV7-5
size: -

CDR3: CASSQTGAAPEAFF
J: TRBJ1-1
V: TRBV4-1
size: -

CDR3: CASSPGGWFPGILRDEQYF
J: TRBJ2-7
V: TRBV5-6
size: -

CDR3: CAINAGQGLNEQFF
J: TRBJ2-1
V: TRBV10-3
size: once

CDR3: CASSISAGLTDTQYF
J: TRBJ2-3
V: TRBV19
size: -

CDR3: CSASTLGQGGTDTQYF
J: TRBJ2-3
V: TRBV20-1
size: -

CDR3: CAWSARGQGWQPQHF
J: TRBJ1-5
V: TRBV30
size: -

CDR3: CASSLLGPDEQFF
J: TRBJ2-1
V: TRBV27
size: once

CDR3: CASSHNRDNYEQYF
J: TRBJ2-7
V: TRBV4-1
size: -

CDR3: CASRRGQSTDTQYF
J: TRBJ2-3
V: TRBV2
size: -

CDR3: CASSIIRQGGQPQHF
J: TRBJ1-5
V: TRBV19
size: -

CDR3: CAISEPGLEETQYF
J: TRBJ2-5
V: TRBV10-3
size: once

CDR3: CASSQDPWGSLDTQYF
J: TRBJ2-3
V: TRBV4-3
size: -

CDR3: CASGLLGDTQYF
J: TRBJ2-3
V: TRBV28
size: -

CDR3: CSVEDWTSGEQYF
J: TRBJ2-7
V: TRBV29-1
size: -

CDR3: CASKSGTHTDTQYF
J: TRBJ2-3
V: TRBV2
size: -

CDR3: CASSLGQGHGYTF
J: TRBJ1-2
V: TRBV27
size: -

CDR3: CASSSDTGAHEKLFF
J: TRBJ1-4
V: TRBV11-2
size: -

CDR3: CSVDSGYEQYF
J: TRBJ2-7
V: TRBV20-1
size: -

CDR3: CASSVALPSGDGRSGELFF
J: TRBJ2-2
V: TRBV9
size: few

CDR3: CASTQRGRREPQHF
J: TRBJ1-5
V: TRBV13
size: -

CDR3: CASSPWTGEGETQYF
J: TRBJ2-5
V: TRBV5-1
size: -

CDR3: CASSREHSNQPQHF
J: TRBJ1-5
V: TRBV5-8
size: -

CDR3: CASSSSHVTGQMNYGYTF
J: TRBJ1-2
V: TRBV5-1
size: -

CDR3: CASSLTGSSYNSPLHF
J: TRBJ1-6
V: TRBV5-1
size: once

CDR3: CSVGKKTRTSGWFMDSYEQYF
J: TRBJ2-7
V: TRBV29-1
size: -

CDR3: CSVELGRRLLAGETQYF
J: TRBJ2-5
V: TRBV29-1
size: -

CDR3: CSGKETGGVYGYTF
J: TRBJ1-2
V: TRBV29-1
size: -

CDR3: CASSDMTGTRAQETQYF
J: TRBJ2-5
V: TRBV25-1
size: -

CDR3: CSVAAGRGYNEQFF
J: TRBJ2-1
V: TRBV29-1
size: -

CDR3: CASSIMRDRGSGANVLTF
J: TRBJ2-6
V: TRBV19
size: -

CDR3: CASSFTGQGGTEAFF
J: TRBJ1-1
V: TRBV5-1
size: -

CDR3: CATSDLPSGDHETQYF
J: TRBJ2-5
V: TRBV24-1
size: -

CDR3: CASSSEAGLNLRTQYF
J: TRBJ2-3
V: TRBV5-4
size: -

CDR3: CASSLSPDAEGNEQFF
J: TRBJ2-1
V: TRBV7-9
size: -

CDR3: CASSQRGYFEGHEQYF
J: TRBJ2-7
V: TRBV3-1/TRBV3-2
size: -

CDR3: CASSPPRLAGGNEQYF
J: TRBJ2-7
V: TRBV18
size: once

CDR3: CASSFPGLAGFYEQFF
J: TRBJ2-1
V: TRBV28
size: -

CDR3: CASSLGTSGDGYTF
J: TRBJ1-2
V: TRBV7-9
size: -

CDR3: CASSRAFLSYEQYF
J: TRBJ2-7
V: TRBV19
size: -

CDR3: CASSLDGRPAFF
J: TRBJ1-1
V: TRBV5-1
size: -

CDR3: CAFSGVFSYEQYF
J: TRBJ2-7
V: TRBV30
size: -

CDR3: CASSLVEMVETQYF
J: TRBJ2-5
V: TRBV7-2
size: -

CDR3: CARSLSYRYTEAFF
J: TRBJ1-1
V: TRBV7-5
size: few

CDR3: CATSRVGWASGNTDTQYF
J: TRBJ2-3
V: TRBV15
size: -

CDR3: CASSFQGLGYEQYF
J: TRBJ2-7
V: TRBV27
size: few

CDR3: CASVVDSSNYGYTF
J: TRBJ1-2
V: TRBV2
size: few

CDR3: CASSLEAGYEQYF
J: TRBJ2-7
V: TRBV5-1
size: -

CDR3: CASSPGQEGYGYTF
J: TRBJ1-2
V: TRBV18
size: -